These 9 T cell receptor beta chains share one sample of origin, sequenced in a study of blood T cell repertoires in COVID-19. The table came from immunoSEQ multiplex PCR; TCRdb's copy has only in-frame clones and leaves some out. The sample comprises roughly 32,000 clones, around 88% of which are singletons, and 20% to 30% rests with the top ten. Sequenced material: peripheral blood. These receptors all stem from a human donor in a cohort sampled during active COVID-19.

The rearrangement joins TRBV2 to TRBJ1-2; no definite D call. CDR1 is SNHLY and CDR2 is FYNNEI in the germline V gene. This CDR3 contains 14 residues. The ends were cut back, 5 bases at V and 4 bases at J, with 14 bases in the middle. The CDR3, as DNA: TGTGCCAGCAGTCAATATTCATCGGGCTATGGCTACACCTTC. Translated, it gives CASSQYSSGYGYTF.

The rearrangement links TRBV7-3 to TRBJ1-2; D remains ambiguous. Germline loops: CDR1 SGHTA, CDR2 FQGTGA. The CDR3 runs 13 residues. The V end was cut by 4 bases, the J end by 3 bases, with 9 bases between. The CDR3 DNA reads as TGTGCCAGCAGCTACGTGGGCTACTATGGCTACACCTTC. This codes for CASSYVGYYGYTF.

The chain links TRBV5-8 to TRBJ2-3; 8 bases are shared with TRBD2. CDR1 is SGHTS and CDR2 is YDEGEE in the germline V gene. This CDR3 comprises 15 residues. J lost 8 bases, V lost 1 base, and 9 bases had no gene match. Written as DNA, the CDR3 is TGTGCCAGCAGCTTGTCGGCTAGCGGGTCGGGTACGCAGTATTTT. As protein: CASSLSASGSGTQYF.

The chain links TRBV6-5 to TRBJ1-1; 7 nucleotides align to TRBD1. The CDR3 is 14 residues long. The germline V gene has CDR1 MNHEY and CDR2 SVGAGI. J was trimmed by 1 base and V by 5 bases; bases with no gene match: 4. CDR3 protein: CASSLWTGNTEAFF. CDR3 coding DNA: TGTGCCAGCAGTCTCTGGACAGGGAACACTGAAGCTTTCTTT.

Here the CDR3 reads CASSSRGGWTEAFF. Written as DNA, the CDR3 is TGTGCCAGCAGCTCTCGAGGGGGCTGGACTGAAGCTTTCTTT. This chain joins TRBV5-6 and TRBJ1-1, with TRBD1 identical over 7 bases. The CDR3 consists of 14 residues. From germline, CDR1 is SGHDT and CDR2 YYEEEE. J gave up 5 bases and V 3 bases, and 7 bases lay outside the gene matches. Based on the CDR3 plus reference TRBV5-6 and TRBJ1-1, the full variable domain is DAGVTQSPTHLIKTRGQQVTLRCSPKSGHDTVSWYQQALGQGPQFIFQYYEEEERQRGNFPDRFSGHQFPNYSSELNVNALLLGDSALYLCASSSRGGWTEAFFGQGTRLTVV.

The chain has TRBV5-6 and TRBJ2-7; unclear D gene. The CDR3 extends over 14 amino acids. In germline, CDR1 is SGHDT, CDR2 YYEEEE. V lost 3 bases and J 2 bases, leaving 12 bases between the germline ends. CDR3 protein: CASSYKLEAYEQYF. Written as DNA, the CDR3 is TGTGCCAGCAGCTATAAGCTTGAAGCCTACGAGCAGTACTTC.

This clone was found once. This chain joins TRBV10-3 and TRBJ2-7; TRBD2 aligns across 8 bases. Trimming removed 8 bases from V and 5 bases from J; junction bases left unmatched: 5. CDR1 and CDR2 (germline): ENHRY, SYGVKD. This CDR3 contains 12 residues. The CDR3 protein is CAIGGGGNEQYF. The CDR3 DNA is TGTGCCATCGGCGGCGGGGGGAACGAGCAGTACTTC.

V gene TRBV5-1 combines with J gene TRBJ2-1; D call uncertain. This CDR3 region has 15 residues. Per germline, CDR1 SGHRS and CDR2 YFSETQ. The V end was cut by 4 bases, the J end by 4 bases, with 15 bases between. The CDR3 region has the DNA TGCGCCAGCAGCCCGGAGACGCCGCCTTACAATGAGCAGTTCTTC. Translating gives CASSPETPPYNEQFF.

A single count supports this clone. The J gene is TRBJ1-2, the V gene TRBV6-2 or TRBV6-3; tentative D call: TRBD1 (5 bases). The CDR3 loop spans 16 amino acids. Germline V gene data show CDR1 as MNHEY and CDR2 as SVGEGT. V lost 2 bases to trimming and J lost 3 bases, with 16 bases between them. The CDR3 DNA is TGTGCCAGCAGTTACGAGTCGGGGGGGTTGGACTATGGCTACACCTTC. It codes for CASSYESGGLDYGYTF.